The entry below describes one TCR beta chain. Its specificity is not known. TCRdb re-called the multiplex PCR reads through MiXCR, storing one row per CDR3 protein. The sample gives approximately 180,000 distinct CDR3 sequences, about 34% of which show up once; 3% to 4% is in the top ten. The lymph nodes were axillary draining lymph nodes from breast cancer patients. The data are from a study of breast tumors, draining lymph nodes, adjacent tissues. Findings and caveats of the study: Tumors had less TCR diversity than lymph nodes, more than nontumor tissue. Findings are consistent with lymph node origin and intratumoral expansion of most tumor T cells.

V was clipped by 0 bases and J by 7 bases, with 18 bases between them. In germline, CDR1 is LGHDT, CDR2 YNNKEL (reference sequence). The CDR3 totals 16 residues. The sequence derives from a female donor with breast cancer. Some clones in this sample may be carry-over from other donors' samples. The V call is TRBV3-1, the J call TRBJ1-2; TRBD1 might be the D (6 bases). Sequenced: axillary lymph node tissue. CDR3 coding DNA: TGTGCCAGCAGCCAAGATGGCCCGGATGGGGGCCCTGGCTACACCTTC. Translation: CASSQDGPDGGPGYTF.